This is a list of T cell receptor beta chains from one sample in a study. One entry per CDR3 protein, called by TCRdb with MiXCR from the 5' RACE reads. In the table there are just under 65,000 distinct CDR3 sequences, approximately 22% of which are singletons. Sequencing was performed on memory CD4+ T cells sorted from a lymph node. The receptors shown here come from a female donor with breast cancer. CDR3s leave out the opening cysteine and the closing phenylalanine or tryptophan. The D gene is left open where the match is weak.

J | D | V | CDR3
TRBJ2-3 | TRBD2 | TRBV5-1 | ASSPGTGGGTDTQY
TRBJ2-6 | NA | TRBV29-1 | SALNRRANVLT
TRBJ2-3 | NA | TRBV7-2 | ASSFADTQY
TRBJ1-2 | NA | TRBV4-1 | ASSQVNLVSYDGYT
TRBJ1-6 | NA | TRBV9 | ASSVDPITNSPLH
TRBJ2-2 | NA | TRBV5-1 | ASSLEGNVGGELF
TRBJ1-4 | TRBD1 | TRBV5-1 | ASSDGQGAEKLF
TRBJ2-7 | NA | TRBV7-2 | ASSLGPSSYEQY
TRBJ2-5 | TRBD2 | TRBV7-2 | ASSPRLAEETQY
TRBJ2-1 | NA | TRBV11-2 | ASSLDTANEQF
TRBJ2-7 | NA | TRBV6-1 | ASSPDSSYEQY
TRBJ1-6 | TRBD1 | TRBV20-1 | SAPKQGAMGSPLH
TRBJ2-7 | NA | TRBV10-3 | AISDGRAYEQY
TRBJ1-1 | NA | TRBV6-1 | ASSEAIDRRAF
TRBJ1-1 | NA | TRBV20-1 | SASRELNTEAF
TRBJ2-7 | TRBD2 | TRBV20-1 | SARAGGKSYEQY
TRBJ1-6 | TRBD1 | TRBV9 | ASSVEGQLVSPLH
TRBJ2-6 | TRBD1 | TRBV20-1 | SARGRQGSGANVLT
TRBJ2-4 | TRBD1 | TRBV4-1 | ASRHSLQGTKNIQY
TRBJ2-2 | NA | TRBV9 | ASNPTRGTGELF
TRBJ2-5 | NA | TRBV6-5 | ASRRARGETQY
TRBJ1-1 | NA | TRBV2 | ASSAEGRLNTEAF
TRBJ2-7 | NA | TRBV7-8 | ASSLEDGASYEQY
TRBJ1-2 | NA | TRBV5-6 | ASNRLVEYGYT
TRBJ1-5 | NA | TRBV15 | ATSRDKGQPQH
TRBJ2-7 | NA | TRBV6-5 | ASSYSLARSYEQY
TRBJ2-7 | NA | TRBV5-1 | ASSLGGGREQY
TRBJ2-7 | TRBD1 | TRBV5-1 | ASSHPGQRLGYEQY
TRBJ2-1 | TRBD2 | TRBV20-1 | SAFGLAPYNEQF
TRBJ2-1 | NA | TRBV7-2 | ASSLRGAVNNEQF
TRBJ1-6 | TRBD1 | TRBV2 | ASSDSGQGNSPLH